Below, 15 T cell receptor beta chains from the same sample are listed, as sequenced in a study of blood T cells in healthy people across ages. Through a sample-barcoded 5' primer and a J-beta primer mix, a second PCR was run for roughly 6 to 11 cycles. TCRdb ran MiXCR on the 5' RACE reads and lists one entry per CDR3 protein. Of hundreds of thousands of distinct CDR3 sequences in the sample, about 62% were seen once. The sequenced sample was blood. Receptors originate from a man younger than 45 in good health.

The chain recombines TRBV15 with TRBJ2-7, with D maybe TRBD1 (6 bases). The germline V gene encodes CDR1 LNHNV and CDR2 YYDKDF (reference sequence). V gave up 5 bases and J gave up 3 bases, with 11 bases separating them. The CDR3 is made up of 13 amino acids. The CDR3 nucleotides read TGTGCCACCAGCGGTCCACAGGGCTACGAGCAGTACTTC. Amino acids: CATSGPQGYEQYF.

There are many counts of this clonotype. This chain links TRBV6-4 with TRBJ2-3; D unclear. Germline V CDR1 and CDR2: MRHNA, SNTAGT. The CDR3 length is 13 residues. V lost 2 bases and J lost 1, with 4 bases in between. The CDR3 region has the DNA TGTGCCAGCAGTGACGGGGGCACAGATACGCAGTATTTT. As protein: CASSDGGTDTQYF.

This clonotype was counted a few times. The CDR3 sequence: CASLGLVSYEQYF. Written as DNA, the CDR3 is TGTGCCAGCCTCGGACTAGTAAGCTACGAGCAGTACTTC. V gene TRBV28 combines with J gene TRBJ2-7; TRBD2 matches 7 bases. The CDR3 loop spans 13 amino acids. V was pared by 8 bases and J by 3 bases, with 7 bases of the junction left unmatched. In germline, CDR1 is MDHEN, CDR2 SYDVKM.

This clonotype showed up just a few times. The genes are TRBV5-1 and TRBJ2-7; tentative D call: TRBD1 (5 bases). Between the trimmed V and J ends, which lost 6 bases and 2 bases, there was a span of 15 bases. This CDR3 contains 14 residues. Germline V gene lookup returns CDR1 SGHRS and CDR2 YFSETQ. The CDR3 here is CASTLMAGTYEQYF. In DNA, the CDR3 is TGCGCCAGCACCCTAATGGCAGGGACCTACGAGCAGTACTTC.

The chain uses TRBV21-1 and TRBJ2-1; the tabulated D call, TRBD2, remains unverified against the DNA. TRBV21-1 is shown as a pseudogene. The CDR3 is made up of 19 amino acids. Written as DNA, the CDR3 is TGTGCCAGCAGCAATGATCTAGCGGGAGGCCTCAACATTTACAATGAGCAGTTCTTC. Protein product: CASSNDLAGGLNIYNEQFF.

The sample holds one count of this clonotype. The V and J genes are TRBV7-6 and TRBJ2-1, with D tentatively TRBD2 (6 bases). This CDR3 is built from 16 residues. Trimming took 5 bases from V and 0 from J, leaving 14 bases between them. CDR1 and CDR2 (germline): SGHVS, FNYEAQ. The CDR3 loop is CASSPPPGSSYNEQFF. The CDR3 coding sequence is TGTGCCAGCAGCCCACCTCCCGGGAGCTCCTACAATGAGCAGTTCTTC.

CDR3 bases: TGTGCCAGCAGTGAATCCGGGAACGGGGAGCTGTTTTTT. It codes for CASSESGNGELFF. The chain joins TRBV25-1 to TRBJ2-2; possibly TRBD2 for D (5 bases). CDR3 length equals 13 residues. V lost 1 base to trimming and J lost 7 bases, with 7 bases between them. From germline, CDR1 is MGHDK and CDR2 SYGVNS.

As regards this clonotype: One junction end does not reproduce the germline sequence, and a read error may be involved. The chain couples TRBV10-3 to TRBJ2-7; D is unresolved. The CDR3 is 12 residues long. Germline V gene data show CDR1 as ENHRY and CDR2 as SYGVKD. In DNA, the CDR3 is TGTGCCATCAGTGAGAACACGGACGAGCAGCACTTC. As protein: CAISENTDEQHF.

The chain employs TRBV29-1 and TRBJ1-6; 8 bases map to TRBD1. There are 13 residues in the CDR3. Per germline, CDR1 SQVTM and CDR2 ANQGSEA. The J segment lost 7 bases and the V segment lost 7 bases, leaving 6 bases of the junction unmatched. CDR3 protein: CSARQGLNSPLHF. The CDR3 DNA is TGCAGCGCCAGACAGGGGTTGAATTCACCCCTCCACTTT.

CDR3 region: CASSAQGLGYEQYF. The CDR3 bases are TGTGCCAGCAGCGCCCAGGGTCTCGGCTACGAGCAGTACTTC. The chain uses TRBV14 and TRBJ2-7; tentatively, D is TRBD1 (5 bases). Germline V gives CDR1 SGHDN, CDR2 FVKESK. Trimming removed 5 bases at V and 3 bases at J, with 14 bases between. The CDR3 loop spans 14 amino acids.

This clonotype has a handful of counts. CDR3 DNA sequence: TGTGCCAGCAGCGCACAGGGGGCGCGGGAGACCCAGTACTTC. Encoded protein: CASSAQGARETQYF. This sequence joins TRBV5-4 and TRBJ2-5; 9 bases line up with TRBD1. V lost 4 bases to trimming and J lost 5 bases; unmatched junction nucleotides: 6. Germline V gene data show CDR1 as SGHNT and CDR2 as YYREEE (reference sequence). The CDR3 runs to 14 residues. The full variable domain, rest sourced from reference TRBV5-4 and TRBJ2-5, is ETGVTQSPTHLIKTRGQQVTLRCSSQSGHNTVSWYQQALGQGPQFIFQYYREEENGRGNFPPRFSGLQFPNYSSELNVNALELDDSALYLCASSAQGARETQYFGPGTRLLVL.

The rearrangement links TRBV30 to TRBJ2-4; D uncertain. The germline V gene has CDR1 GTSNPN and CDR2 SVGIG (reference sequence). V was cut by 0 bases and J by 13 bases, with 10 bases left in between. The CDR3 extends over 11 amino acids. CDR3 region: CAWSVTDEQYF. The CDR3 DNA is TGTGCCTGGAGTGTGACCGATGAGCAGTACTTC.

V gene TRBV7-8 combines with J gene TRBJ2-2; D is uncertain. Germline assignment: CDR1 SGHVS and CDR2 FQNEAQ. Trimming took off 1 base at V and 6 bases at J, with 12 bases between the two ends. The CDR3 consists of 15 residues. CDR3 nucleotides: TGTGCCAGCAGCTTAGGCCACTATTCGGCCGGGGAGCTGTTTTTT. Translated: CASSLGHYSAGELFF.

The chain joins TRBV7-2 to TRBJ2-7; D not certain. The CDR3 has 15 residues. CDR1 and CDR2 from the germline V gene are SGHTA and FQGNSA. The V gene lost 1 base and the J gene lost 0 bases, with 10 bases spanning the gap. CDR3 protein: CASSLEFTTSYEQYF. The CDR3 DNA is TGTGCCAGCAGCTTAGAGTTTACGACCTCCTACGAGCAGTACTTC.

This chain links TRBV4-1 with TRBJ2-1; tentatively, D is TRBD1 or TRBD2 (6 bases each). The end of the DNA is better explained by TRBJ2-7, so the J call may be wrong. Germline CDR1 MGHRA, CDR2 YSYEKL. The CDR3 totals 15 residues. CDR3 region: CASSEGVAAYNEQYF. The CDR3 DNA reads as TGCGCCAGCAGCGAGGGGGTAGCGGCCTACAATGAGCAGTACTTC.